This TCR beta chain was retrieved from a study of beta chain features in type 1 diabetes. Study results and limitations: PCR might favor shorter templates, but any such skew would affect patients and controls equally. Among all four CD4+ subsets, Type 1 diabetes patients had TCRB CDR3s that were moderately but significantly shorter.

The authors reverse transcribed all of the isolated RNA, so sequencing captured expressed TCRB transcripts. Assay used: immunoSEQ multiplex PCR; TCRdb lists only in-frame clones, some missing. Of almost 350,000 clones in the sample, around 7.6% were seen once. The CDR3 is 15 residues long. Germline CDR1 is MDHEN and CDR2 is SYDVKM. With 2 bases removed from V and 5 bases from J, the gap between germline ends came to 16 bases. Remarks on this clone: No antigen is known for it.

The rearrangement links TRBV28 to TRBJ2-7; weak D call: TRBD1 (5 bases). This receptor was identified in a woman aged 18-30 years in good health. Sequenced: central memory CD4+ T cells from blood. The CDR3 DNA reads TGTGCCAGCAGTTTAGTGGTGCAGGGAATCAACGAGCAGTACTTC. It specifies CASSLVVQGINEQYF.